This record covers a single T cell receptor (beta chain). The source of the sample is a study of graft-versus-host responses after intestinal transplantation. As for the study in general: Each recipient received a multivisceral, liver-intestinal, or isolated intestinal graft.

Sequencing used immunoSEQ multiplex PCR; TCRdb keeps in-frame clones, though not all of them. The sample consists of about 57,000 clones, 85% to 90% of them appearing once. Trimming cost V 3 bases and J 2 bases; bases outside gene matches: 7. The CDR3 runs to 16 residues. The V gene's germline CDR1 is MDHEN and CDR2 SYDVKM. The chain couples TRBV28 to TRBJ1-2; 9 positions match TRBD1. The clonotype comes from a human patient who received an intestinal transplant, so some T cells may come from the graft donor. The sequences come from PBMCs, collected 26 days after transplant. CDR3 amino acids: CASSFRGQGLNYGYTF. CDR3 DNA sequence: TGTGCCAGCAGTTTCAGGGGACAGGGTCTAAACTATGGCTACACCTTC.